Presented here are 13 T cell receptor beta chains from one specimen sequenced in a study of cytomegalovirus exposure and HLA in healthy donors. The primer mix had 60 Vbeta and 13 Jbeta primers. Measured with immunoSEQ multiplex PCR; TCRdb has only the in-frame clones, and not every one. The sample shows 150,000 to 200,000 clones, 62% of them seen only once. Sequencing was performed on PBMCs. The origin of the receptors is a middle-aged man in good health and CMV-seronegative.

The V gene is TRBV29-1, the J gene TRBJ2-5, with 15 bases lining up with TRBD2. CDR3 length equals 16 residues. V shed 1 base, J shed 5 bases, and the junction held 5 bases outside the gene matches. Per germline, CDR1 SQVTM and CDR2 ANQGSEA. CDR3 nucleotide sequence: TGCAGCGTTGAAGGGACTAGCGGGGGGGCACGTGAGACCCAGTACTTC. It yields the protein CSVEGTSGGARETQYF.

This chain links TRBV27 with TRBJ1-1, with D possibly TRBD1 on 5 matching bases. The germline V and J ends were trimmed by 3 bases and 1 base, with 9 bases remaining between them. The CDR3 loop spans 14 amino acids. Germline-derived CDR1 and CDR2 are MNHEY and SMNVEV (reference sequence). CDR3 protein: CASSFWGSNTEAFF. Here the CDR3 DNA reads TGTGCCAGCAGTTTTTGGGGCTCGAACACTGAAGCTTTCTTT.

In nucleotides, the CDR3 is TGTGCCAGCAGCCGCGACCTCCCGGGGGGTGGCTACACCTTC. Its protein is CASSRDLPGGGYTF. The V call is TRBV6-5, the J call TRBJ1-2, with D possibly TRBD1 on 5 matching bases. There are 14 residues in the CDR3. The V end was cut by 6 bases, the J end by 7 bases, with 18 bases between. The germline V gene has CDR1 MNHEY and CDR2 SVGAGI.

CDR3 nucleotide sequence: TGTGCCAGCAGCTTAACCAACAGGGGCTGGCAGCCCCAGCATTTT. Protein product: CASSLTNRGWQPQHF. J is TRBJ1-5 and V is TRBV7-8; TRBD1 matches at 7 bases. Looked up from germline, CDR1 is SGHVS and CDR2 is FQNEAQ. This CDR3 contains 15 residues. The J segment lost 7 bases and the V segment lost 2 bases, leaving 8 bases of the junction unmatched.

J is TRBJ1-6 and V is TRBV6-1, with 11 bases lining up with TRBD1. This CDR3 spans 15 amino acids. With V trimmed by 6 bases and J by 7 bases, 5 bases remained unmatched. Germline CDR1 MNHNS, CDR2 SASEGT. CDR3 protein: CASRRDRGWNSPLHF. DNA of the CDR3: TGTGCCAGCAGGAGGGACAGGGGGTGGAATTCACCCCTCCACTTT.

This chain's CDR3 is CASSGTGGNQPQHF. CDR3 coding DNA: TGTGCCAGTAGTGGGACAGGGGGCAATCAGCCCCAGCATTTT. V usage is TRBV19 and J usage is TRBJ1-5; 10 bases are a match to TRBD1. The CDR3 sequence is 14 residues long. The germline V gene encodes CDR1 LNHDA and CDR2 SQIVND (reference sequence). After removal of 5 bases from V and 2 bases from J, the junction contained 0 bases not matched to a gene.

This clone was counted only a few times. This chain links TRBV5-1 with TRBJ2-3; 12 nucleotides match TRBD2. The germline V gene encodes CDR1 SGHRS and CDR2 YFSETQ. This CDR3 comprises 15 residues. The junction had 3 bases not matched to a gene; V was cut back by 4 bases and J by 3 bases. CDR3 coding DNA: TGCGCCAGCAGCCCGACTAGCGGGAGAACAGATACGCAGTATTTT. Translating it yields CASSPTSGRTDTQYF.

The rearrangement links TRBV30 to TRBJ2-7; D may be TRBD2 (5 bases). This CDR3 has 15 residues. From germline, CDR1 is GTSNPN and CDR2 SVGIG (reference sequence). The ends were cut back, 5 bases at V and 1 base at J, with 18 bases in the middle. CDR3 in amino acids: CAWADSAWGSYEQYF. The CDR3 DNA is TGTGCCTGGGCTGATAGCGCGTGGGGTTCCTACGAGCAGTACTTC.

The CDR3 reads CASSLGGTVSYEQYF. CDR3 bases: TGTGCCAGCAGCTTAGGAGGGACAGTCTCCTACGAGCAGTACTTC. The genes are TRBV11-2 and TRBJ2-7; 7 bases agree with TRBD1. This CDR3 contains 15 residues. Germline lookup yields CDR1 SGHAT and CDR2 FQNNGV. Germline trimming cut 1 base from V and 0 bases from J; bases unmatched to any gene: 3.

The genes are TRBV7-8 and TRBJ2-7, with 7 bases that match TRBD2. Germline V gene sequence: CDR1 SGHVS, CDR2 FQNEAQ. J lost 7 bases, V lost 5 bases, and 14 bases had no gene match. The length of the CDR3 is 15 residues. CDR3 in DNA: TGTGCCAGCAGCCCCTCGGGAGCCCCGGGAGGTGAGCAGTACTTC. Encoded protein: CASSPSGAPGGEQYF.

The genes are TRBV6-6 and TRBJ2-7, with 9 bases matching TRBD1. The CDR3 is 14 amino acids. CDR1 and CDR2 from the germline V gene are MNHNY and SVGAGI (reference sequence). With V trimmed by 6 bases and J by 4 bases, 7 bases remained unmatched. The CDR3 DNA reads as TGTGCCAGCAGAGGGACAGGGTTAGGATACGAGCAGTACTTC. Translation gives CASRGTGLGYEQYF.

The chain carries TRBV30 and TRBJ1-2; D perhaps matches TRBD1 (5 bases). Germline V gives CDR1 GTSNPN, CDR2 SVGIG (reference sequence). The CDR3 extends over 12 amino acids. This chain's CDR3 is CAAPGLMVGYTF. CDR3 bases: TGTGCTGCCCCGGGACTGATGGTTGGCTACACCTTC.

Of note for this clone: The sample holds other DNA sequences that translate to the same CDR3. The V gene is TRBV30, the J gene TRBJ1-2, with D uncertain. CDR1 and CDR2 from the germline V gene are GTSNPN and SVGIG (reference sequence). The germline V and J ends were trimmed by 2 bases and 2 bases, with 6 bases remaining between them. The CDR3 is 12 amino acids. DNA for the CDR3: TGTGCCTGGAGTACAGTCAACTATGGCTACACCTTC. It is translated as CAWSTVNYGYTF. The complete variable domain, with remaining parts taken from reference TRBV30 and TRBJ1-2, reads SQTIHQWPATLVQPVGSPLSLECTVEGTSNPNLYWYRQAAGRGLQLLFYSVGIGQISSEVPQNLSASRPQDRQFILSSKKLLLSDSGFYLCAWSTVNYGYTFGSGTRLTVV.